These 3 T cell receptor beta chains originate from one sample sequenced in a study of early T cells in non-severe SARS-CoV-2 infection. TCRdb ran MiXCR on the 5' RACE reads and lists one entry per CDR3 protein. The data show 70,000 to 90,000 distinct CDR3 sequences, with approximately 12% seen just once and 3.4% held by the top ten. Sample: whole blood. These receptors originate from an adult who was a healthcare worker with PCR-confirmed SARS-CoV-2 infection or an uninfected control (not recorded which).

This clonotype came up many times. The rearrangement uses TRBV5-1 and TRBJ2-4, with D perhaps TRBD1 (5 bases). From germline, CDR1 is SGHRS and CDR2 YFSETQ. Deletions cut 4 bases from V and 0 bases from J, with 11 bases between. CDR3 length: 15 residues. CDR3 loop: CASSPTALAKNIQYF. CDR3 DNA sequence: TGCGCCAGCAGCCCGACAGCGCTAGCCAAAAACATTCAGTACTTC.

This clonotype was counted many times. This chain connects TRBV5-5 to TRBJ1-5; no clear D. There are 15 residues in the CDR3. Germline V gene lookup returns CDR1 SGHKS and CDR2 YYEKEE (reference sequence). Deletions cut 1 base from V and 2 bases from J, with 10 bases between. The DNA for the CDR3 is TGTGCCAGCAGCTTGAAGGGCGGGGGCAATCAGCCCCAGCATTTT. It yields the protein CASSLKGGGNQPQHF. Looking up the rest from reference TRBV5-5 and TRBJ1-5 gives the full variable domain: DAGVTQSPTHLIKTRGQQVTLRCSPISGHKSVSWYQQVLGQGPQFIFQYYEKEERGRGNFPDRFSARQFPNYSSELNVNALLLGDSALYLCASSLKGGGNQPQHFGDGTRLSIL.

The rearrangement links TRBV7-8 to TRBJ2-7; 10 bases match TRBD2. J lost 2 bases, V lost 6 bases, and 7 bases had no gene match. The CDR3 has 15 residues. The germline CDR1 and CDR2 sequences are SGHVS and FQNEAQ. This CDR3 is CASRPGLAATYEQYF. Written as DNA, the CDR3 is TGTGCCAGCAGACCCGGACTAGCGGCTACCTACGAGCAGTACTTC.